A selection of T cell receptor beta chains follows, all from one sample in a study of blood T cell repertoires in COVID-19. Some clones are missing from TCRdb's copy, which holds only in-frame ones; the method was immunoSEQ multiplex PCR. The data show 100,000 to 150,000 clones, 80% seen once. Sequencing was performed on peripheral blood. All receptors derive from a man aged 55 to 70 with active or convalescent COVID-19. Both conserved end residues are part of each CDR3.

CDR3	V	J
CASSYGQGGETQYF	TRBV6-6	TRBJ2-5
CASSLNAGWDTEAFF	TRBV5-1	TRBJ1-1
CASSLVGLAGGTDTQYF	TRBV5-6	TRBJ2-3
CASSPVDSSYEQYF	TRBV19	TRBJ2-7
CSDGGGYGYTF	TRBV20-1	TRBJ1-2
CASSFSSSPGGTYEQYF	TRBV7-9	TRBJ2-7
CASSISHSSGNTIYF	TRBV19	TRBJ1-3
CASSTGTAYEQYF	TRBV5-4	TRBJ2-7
CASSLLGGSGRRNTQYF	TRBV7-8	TRBJ2-3
CASSSQGASYF	TRBV27	TRBJ2-5
CASSQDRGIGNEQYF	TRBV4-3	TRBJ2-7
CASSALEGAGELFF	TRBV9	TRBJ2-2
CASGVSRDRTTFGETQYF	TRBV2	TRBJ2-5
CASREGLAGRHEQFF	TRBV4-2	TRBJ2-1
CASSMTASYEQYF	TRBV19	TRBJ2-7
CASSLVQGYEQYF	TRBV28	TRBJ2-7
CASSLGTGWGGQPQHF	TRBV5-6	TRBJ1-5
CASSAGWDSTDTQYF	TRBV18	TRBJ2-3